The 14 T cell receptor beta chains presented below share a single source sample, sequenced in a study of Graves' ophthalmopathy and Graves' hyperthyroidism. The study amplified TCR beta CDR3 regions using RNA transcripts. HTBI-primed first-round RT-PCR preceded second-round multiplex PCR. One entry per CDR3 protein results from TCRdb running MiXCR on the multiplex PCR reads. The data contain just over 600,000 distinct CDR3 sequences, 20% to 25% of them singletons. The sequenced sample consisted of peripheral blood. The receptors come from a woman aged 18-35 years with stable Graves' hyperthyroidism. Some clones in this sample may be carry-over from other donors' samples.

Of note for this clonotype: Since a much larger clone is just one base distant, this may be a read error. The CDR3 is CASSIPSGRNTGELFF. The CDR3 region has the DNA TGTGCCAGCAGTATCCCTAGCGGGAGGAACACCGGGGAGCTGTTTTTT. The rearrangement links TRBV6-1 to TRBJ2-2; 10 positions match TRBD2. Germline V gives CDR1 MNHNS, CDR2 SASEGT. V gave up 5 bases and J gave up 1 base; unmatched junction bases: 4. The CDR3 is 16 residues long.

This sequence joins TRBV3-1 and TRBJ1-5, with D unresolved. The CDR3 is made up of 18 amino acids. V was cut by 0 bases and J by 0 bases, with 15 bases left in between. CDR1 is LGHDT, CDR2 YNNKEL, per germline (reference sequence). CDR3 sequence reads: CASSQDYGSGYSNQPQHF. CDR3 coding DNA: TGTGCCAGCAGCCAAGACTACGGGTCGGGGTATAGCAATCAGCCCCAGCATTTT. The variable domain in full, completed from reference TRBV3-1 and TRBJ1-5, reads DTAVSQTPKYLVTQMGNDKSIKCEQNLGHDTMYWYKQDSKKFLKIMFSYNNKELIINETVPNRFSPKSPDKAHLNLHINSLELGDSAVYFCASSQDYGSGYSNQPQHFGDGTRLSIL.

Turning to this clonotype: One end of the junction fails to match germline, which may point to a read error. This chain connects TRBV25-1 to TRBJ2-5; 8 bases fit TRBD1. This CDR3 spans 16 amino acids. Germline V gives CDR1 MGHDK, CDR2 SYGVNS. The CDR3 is CASSEQGAGTQETKYF. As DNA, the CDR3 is TGTGCCAGCAGTGAACAGGGGGCGGGGACACAAGAGACCAAGTACTTC.

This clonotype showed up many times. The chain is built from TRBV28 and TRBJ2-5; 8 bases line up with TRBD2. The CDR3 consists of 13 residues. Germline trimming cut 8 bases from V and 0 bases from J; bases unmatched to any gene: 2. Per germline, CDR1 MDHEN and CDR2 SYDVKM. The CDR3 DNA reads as TGTGCCAGCTTGCGGGAGGACCAAGAGACCCAGTACTTC. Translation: CASLREDQETQYF.

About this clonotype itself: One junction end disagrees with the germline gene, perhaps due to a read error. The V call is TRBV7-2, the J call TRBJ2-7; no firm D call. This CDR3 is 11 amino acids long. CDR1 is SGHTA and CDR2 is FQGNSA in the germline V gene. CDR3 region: CASSSGPELYF. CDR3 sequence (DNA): TGCGCCAGCAGCTCCGGGCCCGAGCTGTACTTC.

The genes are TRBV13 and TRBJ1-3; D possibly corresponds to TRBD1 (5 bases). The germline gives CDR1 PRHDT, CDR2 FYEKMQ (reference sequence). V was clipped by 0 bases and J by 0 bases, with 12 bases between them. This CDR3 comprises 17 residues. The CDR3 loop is CASSLGWDGSSGNTIYF. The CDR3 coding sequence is TGTGCCAGCAGCTTAGGTTGGGACGGCAGCTCTGGAAACACCATATATTTT.

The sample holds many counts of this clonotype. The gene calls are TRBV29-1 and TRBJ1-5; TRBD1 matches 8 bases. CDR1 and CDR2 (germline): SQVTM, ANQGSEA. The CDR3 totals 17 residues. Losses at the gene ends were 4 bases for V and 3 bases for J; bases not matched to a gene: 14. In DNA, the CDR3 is TGCAGCGTTGTAGGACAGGGATACGGAGAGGACAATCAGCCCCAGCATTTT. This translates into CSVVGQGYGEDNQPQHF.

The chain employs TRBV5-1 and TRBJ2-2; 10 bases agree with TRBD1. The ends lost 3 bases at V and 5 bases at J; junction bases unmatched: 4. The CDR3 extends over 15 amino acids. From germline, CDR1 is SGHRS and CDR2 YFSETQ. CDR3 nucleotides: TGCGCCAGCAGCTATGACAGGGGGCAAACCGGGGAGCTGTTTTTT. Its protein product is CASSYDRGQTGELFF.

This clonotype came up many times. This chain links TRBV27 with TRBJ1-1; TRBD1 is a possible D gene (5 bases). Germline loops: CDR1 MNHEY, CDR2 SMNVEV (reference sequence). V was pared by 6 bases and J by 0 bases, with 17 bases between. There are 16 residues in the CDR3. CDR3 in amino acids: CASRRGHQQMNTEAFF. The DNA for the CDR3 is TGTGCCAGCAGGCGGGGCCATCAACAGATGAACACTGAAGCTTTCTTT.

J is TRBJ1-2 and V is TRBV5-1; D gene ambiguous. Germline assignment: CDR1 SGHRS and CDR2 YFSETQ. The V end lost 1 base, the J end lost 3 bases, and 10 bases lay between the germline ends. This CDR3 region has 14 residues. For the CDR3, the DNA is TGCGCCAGCAGCTTGTCCGGGAAGGACTATGGCTACACCTTC. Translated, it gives CASSLSGKDYGYTF. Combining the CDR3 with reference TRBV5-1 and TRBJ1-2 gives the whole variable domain KAGVTQTPRYLIKTRGQQVTLSCSPISGHRSVSWYQQTPGQGLQFLFEYFSETQRNKGNFPGRFSGRQFSNSRSEMNVSTLELGDSALYLCASSLSGKDYGYTFGSGTRLTVV.

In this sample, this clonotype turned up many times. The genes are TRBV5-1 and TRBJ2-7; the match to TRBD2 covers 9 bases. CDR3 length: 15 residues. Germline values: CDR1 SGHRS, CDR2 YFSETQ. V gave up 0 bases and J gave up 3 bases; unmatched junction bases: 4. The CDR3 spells CASSLVTSGDYEQYF. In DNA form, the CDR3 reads TGCGCCAGCAGCTTGGTGACTAGCGGAGACTACGAGCAGTACTTC.

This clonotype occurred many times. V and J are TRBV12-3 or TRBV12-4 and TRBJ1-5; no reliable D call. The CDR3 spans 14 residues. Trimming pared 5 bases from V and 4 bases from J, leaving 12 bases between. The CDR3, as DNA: TGTGCCAGCAGTCGCCGGGCCGATAATCAGCCCCAGCATTTT. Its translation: CASSRRADNQPQHF.

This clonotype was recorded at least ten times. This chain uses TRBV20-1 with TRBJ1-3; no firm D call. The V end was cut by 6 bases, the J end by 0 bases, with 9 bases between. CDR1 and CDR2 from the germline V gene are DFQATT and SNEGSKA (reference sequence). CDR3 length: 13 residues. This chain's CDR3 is CSALLSSGNTIYF. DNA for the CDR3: TGCAGTGCCTTGTTAAGCTCTGGAAACACCATATATTTT.

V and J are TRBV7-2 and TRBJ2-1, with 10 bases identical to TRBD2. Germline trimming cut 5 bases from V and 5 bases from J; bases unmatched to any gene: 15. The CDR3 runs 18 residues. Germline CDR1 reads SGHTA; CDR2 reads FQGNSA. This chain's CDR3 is CASSQRTSGIPGNNEQFF. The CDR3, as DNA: TGTGCCAGCAGCCAGCGCACTAGCGGGATACCGGGAAACAATGAGCAGTTCTTC.